Following are 13 T cell receptor beta chains from one sample sequenced in a study of identical twins. TCRdb re-called the 5' RACE reads through MiXCR, storing one row per CDR3 protein. The sample lists around 530,000 distinct CDR3 sequences; about 16% were seen once. This same sample was also taken into another study, of yellow fever vaccine responses in identical twins.

The sequencing input was CD4+ T cells sorted from blood. These receptors all stem from a woman between 18 and 30 years old in good health.

The sample holds many counts of this clonotype. The V call is TRBV15, the J call TRBJ2-1; tentatively, D is TRBD1 (5 bases). The length of the CDR3 is 15 residues. Trimming stripped 1 base from V and 3 bases from J, with 10 bases between. The germline gives CDR1 LNHNV, CDR2 YYDKDF (reference sequence). CDR3 coding DNA: TGTGCCACCAGCAGAGCCGCAGGGTACTACAATGAGCAGTTCTTC. Translated, it gives CATSRAAGYYNEQFF.

The chain links TRBV20-1 to TRBJ2-5; D perhaps matches TRBD1 (6 bases). V was trimmed by 3 bases and J by 4 bases, leaving 9 bases between them. CDR1 is DFQATT and CDR2 is SNEGSKA in the germline V gene (reference sequence). This CDR3 has 12 residues. CDR3 region: CSASGTTETQYF. CDR3 sequence (DNA): TGCAGTGCTAGCGGGACAACAGAGACCCAGTACTTC.

This clonotype came up a few times. The V gene is TRBV9, the J gene TRBJ2-1; D gene unclear. V gave up 0 bases and J gave up 6 bases, with 7 bases separating them. CDR1 is SGDLS and CDR2 is YYNGEE in the germline V gene. This CDR3 contains 13 residues. The CDR3: CASSVASLNEQFF. CDR3 sequence (DNA): TGTGCCAGCAGCGTAGCAAGTCTCAATGAGCAGTTCTTC.

This clonotype was detected a few times. V is TRBV3-1 and J is TRBJ2-1; TRBD2 agrees at 9 bases. The CDR3 is made up of 14 amino acids. The germline gives CDR1 LGHDT, CDR2 YNNKEL (reference sequence). V trimming: 6 bases; J trimming: 7 bases; junction bases outside the gene matches: 7. The CDR3: CASSTTSGRNEQFF. Written as DNA, the CDR3 is TGTGCCAGCAGTACCACCAGCGGGAGGAATGAGCAGTTCTTC.

This chain connects TRBV12-3 or TRBV12-4 to TRBJ2-5; possibly TRBD2 for D (6 bases). V dropped 7 bases and J dropped 4 bases, with 19 bases sitting between them. The CDR3 runs 15 residues. CDR3 DNA: TGTGCCAGCACTCCGTGGGGGGTTGGTACAGAGACCCAGTACTTC. Encoded protein: CASTPWGVGTETQYF.

The V and J genes are TRBV28 and TRBJ2-7; weak D call: TRBD2 (5 bases). CDR3 length: 14 amino acids. V lost 8 bases and J lost 2, with 16 bases in between. Germline assignment: CDR1 MDHEN and CDR2 SYDVKM. The CDR3 loop reads CASRRIPGAYEQYF. For the CDR3, the DNA is TGTGCCAGCCGGCGCATCCCCGGGGCCTACGAGCAGTACTTC.

This clonotype occurred a few times. The rearrangement joins TRBV29-1 to TRBJ2-7, with 7 bases matching TRBD1. Germline V gene lookup returns CDR1 SQVTM and CDR2 ANQGSEA. Germline trimming cut 4 bases from V and 6 bases from J; bases unmatched to any gene: 9. CDR3 size: 13 residues. DNA for the CDR3: TGCAGCGTTGGACAGGGACGGCCCCTCGAGCAGTACTTC. This translates into CSVGQGRPLEQYF.

The chain recombines TRBV7-9 with TRBJ2-2, with a tentative D call TRBD1 (5 bases). CDR1 is SEHNR and CDR2 is FQNEAQ in the germline V gene (reference sequence). Between the trimmed V and J ends, which lost 7 bases and 0 bases, there was a span of 9 bases. The CDR3 totals 14 residues. The CDR3 nucleotides read TGTGCCAGCACCACAGGTCCGAACACCGGGGAGCTGTTTTTT. This translates into CASTTGPNTGELFF. Based on the CDR3 plus reference TRBV7-9 and TRBJ2-2, the full variable domain is DTGVSQNPRHKITKRGQNVTFRCDPISEHNRLYWYRQTLGQGPEFLTYFQNEAQLEKSRLLSDRFSAERPKGSFSTLEIQRTEQGDSAMYLCASTTGPNTGELFFGEGSRLTVL.

This clonotype occurred a few times. The chain links TRBV12-3 or TRBV12-4 to TRBJ2-2; TRBD1 might be the D (5 bases). V was shortened by 5 bases and J by 8 bases, with 15 bases between the two germline ends. This CDR3 region has 14 residues. CDR3 bases: TGTGCCAGCAGTCCAGACAGAAAACTGGGGGAGCTGTTTTTT. Translated: CASSPDRKLGELFF.

This clonotype was counted a few times. This chain links TRBV20-1 with TRBJ2-3, with TRBD2 identical over 13 bases. J lost 4 bases, V lost 6 bases, and 4 bases had no gene match. This CDR3 has 14 amino acids. Germline V gives CDR1 DFQATT, CDR2 SNEGSKA (reference sequence). CDR3 loop: CSAQLAGGPDTQYF. The DNA for the CDR3 is TGCAGTGCACAACTAGCGGGAGGGCCAGATACGCAGTATTTT.

CDR3 sequence reads: CASSTGTSGGINEQFF. In DNA form, the CDR3 reads TGTGCCAGCAGTACCGGGACTAGCGGGGGGATTAATGAGCAGTTCTTC. The chain uses TRBV28 and TRBJ2-1, with 15 bases matching TRBD2. Losses at the gene ends were 5 bases for V and 7 bases for J; bases not matched to a gene: 6. In germline, CDR1 is MDHEN, CDR2 SYDVKM. The CDR3 contains 16 residues.

This clonotype was seen a handful of times. V is TRBV5-1 and J is TRBJ2-1; D unclear. Trimming took 7 bases from V and 0 from J, leaving 14 bases between them. The CDR3 is 15 amino acids. CDR1 is SGHRS and CDR2 is YFSETQ in the germline V gene. In DNA form, the CDR3 reads TGCGCCAGCCGGATATCGGGTACCTCCTACAATGAGCAGTTCTTC. It translates to CASRISGTSYNEQFF.

This rearrangement joins TRBV7-3 to TRBJ2-7, with a weak D call TRBD1 (6 bases). The CDR3 extends over 15 amino acids. Trimming cost V 1 base and J 0 bases, with 10 bases left between them. The germline gives CDR1 SGHTA, CDR2 FQGTGA. The CDR3 coding sequence is TGTGCCAGCAGCTTAAGTGGGACATCCTCCTACGAGCAGTACTTC. Amino acid sequence: CASSLSGTSSYEQYF. Full variable domain (outside the CDR3, taken from reference TRBV7-3 and TRBJ2-7): GAGVSQTPSNKVTEKGKYVELRCDPISGHTALYWYRQSLGQGPEFLIYFQGTGAADDSGLPNDRFFAVRPEGSVSTLKIQRTERGDSAVYLCASSLSGTSSYEQYFGPGTRLTVT.